This T cell receptor beta chain emerged from a study of blood T cell repertoires in COVID-19. Assay used: immunoSEQ multiplex PCR; TCRdb lists only in-frame clones, some missing. The data contain about 43,000 clones, 70% to 90% of them singletons. V lost 0 bases, J lost 6 bases, and 6 bases stayed unmatched. This CDR3 has 15 amino acids. Looked up from germline, CDR1 is SGDLS and CDR2 is YYNGEE. The sequenced sample consisted of peripheral blood. The sequence was obtained from a human donor in a cohort sampled during active COVID-19. This chain links TRBV9 with TRBJ2-7, with TRBD2 matching 10 bases. The CDR3 DNA follows: TGTGCCAGCAGCGTAGCGGCTAGCGGGAGTTTCGAGCAGTACTTC. As protein: CASSVAASGSFEQYF.